Presented here are 7 T cell receptor beta chains from one specimen sequenced in a study of post-analysis software for immune sequencing data. General observations from the study: A handful of TRBV segments (TRBV5-6, TRBV5-1 and TRBV20-1 among them) occurred more frequently in patients than in controls.

Libraries were made from TCR beta cDNA, and they carried unique molecular identifiers. TCRdb processed the PCR reads anew with MiXCR; each CDR3 protein has one entry. The table lists around 770,000 distinct CDR3 sequences, 35% to 55% of them singletons. These receptors are not linked to any known antigen. Sequenced input: blood. The receptor source for this set is a girl aged 5-17 years with multiple sclerosis.

Here the CDR3 DNA reads TGTGCCAGCAGCTTAGCGCAGGCAAAGACCCAGTACTTC. The encoded protein is CASSLAQAKTQYF. V gene TRBV7-2 combines with J gene TRBJ2-7; no firm D call. TRBJ2-5 matches the DNA end more closely, so the J call is doubtful. There are 13 residues in the CDR3. CDR1 SGHTA and CDR2 FQGNSA come from the germline V gene.

This clonotype turned up a few times. The gene calls are TRBV6-5 and TRBJ2-7; 10 positions match TRBD1. This CDR3 has 13 residues. Per germline, CDR1 MNHEY and CDR2 SVGAGI. J was trimmed by 0 bases and V by 11 bases; bases with no gene match: 4. CDR3 sequence: CAVGQGYSYEQYF. The CDR3 DNA reads as TGTGCCGTGGGACAGGGGTACTCCTACGAGCAGTACTTC.

The chain employs TRBV29-1 and TRBJ1-1; 11 nucleotides align to TRBD1. This CDR3 is built from 15 residues. Germline trimming cut 6 bases from V and 4 bases from J; bases unmatched to any gene: 10. Germline CDR1 reads SQVTM; CDR2 reads ANQGSEA. The chain's CDR3 is CSVHGQGATSTEAFF. CDR3 DNA: TGCAGCGTCCACGGACAGGGGGCGACGAGCACTGAAGCTTTCTTT. Drawing the rest from reference TRBV29-1 and TRBJ1-1, the complete variable domain is SAVISQKPSRDICQRGTSLTIQCQVDSQVTMMFWYRQQPGQSLTLIATANQGSEATYESGFVIDKFPISRPNLTFSTLTVSNMSPEDSSIYLCSVHGQGATSTEAFFGQGTRLTVV.

The gene calls are TRBV11-2 and TRBJ2-1, with TRBD2 as a possible D gene (5 bases). The germline CDR1 and CDR2 sequences are SGHAT and FQNNGV. There are 12 residues in the CDR3. V lost 1 base and J 12 bases, leaving 10 bases between the germline ends. CDR3 DNA sequence: TGTGCCAGCAGCTTAGGTAGCGCCTGGCAGTTCTTC. Encoded protein: CASSLGSAWQFF.

The V call is TRBV13, the J call TRBJ1-2; possible D gene TRBD1, 6 bases. The CDR3 covers 12 residues. The V gene lost 4 bases and the J gene lost 6 bases, with 9 bases spanning the gap. Germline CDR1 reads PRHDT; CDR2 reads FYEKMQ (reference sequence). CDR3 nucleotide sequence: TGTGCCAGCAGCTCGTGGGGGCATGGCTACACCTTC. Translated: CASSSWGHGYTF.

This clonotype was seen a handful of times. CDR3: CASSVEFHGGNEQFF. CDR3 bases: TGTGCCAGCAGCGTAGAGTTCCATGGCGGGAATGAGCAGTTCTTC. This chain joins TRBV9 and TRBJ2-1, with D tentatively TRBD2 (5 bases). This CDR3 has 15 amino acids. The germline gives CDR1 SGDLS, CDR2 YYNGEE. V lost 0 bases and J 7 bases, leaving 14 bases between the germline ends.

The gene calls are TRBV7-6 and TRBJ2-1; 8 bases map to TRBD2. Trimming removed 2 bases from V and 6 bases from J; junction bases left unmatched: 6. This CDR3 region has 15 residues. Germline V gene lookup returns CDR1 SGHVS and CDR2 FNYEAQ. The CDR3 loop is CASSLIASGRNEQFF. The CDR3 nucleotides are TGTGCCAGCAGCTTAATCGCTAGCGGGCGCAATGAGCAGTTCTTC.